Listed here are 28 T cell receptor beta chains from one sample, sequenced in a study of technical replicates of blood from a few donors. Sequencing used immunoSEQ multiplex PCR; TCRdb keeps in-frame clones, though not all of them. The table records 85,000 to 100,000 clones, roughly 95% of them present only once. Sequencing used T cells isolated from PBMCs. Every receptor here comes from a human donor in good health.

This sequence joins TRBV5-1 and TRBJ1-5; TRBD1 might be the D (5 bases). V was clipped by 4 bases and J by 5 bases, with 13 bases between them. Germline V CDR1 and CDR2: SGHRS, YFSETQ. The CDR3 extends over 14 amino acids. The CDR3 nucleotides read TGCGCCAGCAGCGAGGCAGGGTCGGATCAGCCCCAGCATTTT. Its protein product is CASSEAGSDQPQHF.

This clone was detected a few times. The chain is built from TRBV5-1 and TRBJ1-4; unclear D gene. This CDR3 region has 17 residues. Trimming took off 3 bases at V and 8 bases at J, with 23 bases between the two ends. Germline loops: CDR1 SGHRS, CDR2 YFSETQ. CDR3 protein: CASSSRMGAPESEKLFF. The DNA for the CDR3 is TGCGCCAGCAGCTCACGGATGGGAGCCCCGGAGTCGGAAAAACTGTTTTTT. Using reference TRBV5-1 and TRBJ1-4 for the parts outside the CDR3, the full variable domain is KAGVTQTPRYLIKTRGQQVTLSCSPISGHRSVSWYQQTPGQGLQFLFEYFSETQRNKGNFPGRFSGRQFSNSRSEMNVSTLELGDSALYLCASSSRMGAPESEKLFFGSGTQLSVL.

V gene TRBV10-1 combines with J gene TRBJ2-3; no reliable D call. Trimming removed 2 bases from V and 3 bases from J, with 15 bases in between. CDR3 length: 16 residues. Germline-derived CDR1 and CDR2 are WNHNN and SYGVQD (reference sequence). The CDR3 DNA is TGCGCCAGCAGTGAGATGGTTGCGGCCCGGACAGATACGCAGTATTTT. This codes for CASSEMVAARTDTQYF.

The rearrangement joins TRBV4-2 to TRBJ1-2; 7 bases align to TRBD1. Germline assignment: CDR1 LGHNA and CDR2 YNFKEQ. Trimming at V came to 1 base and at J to 8 bases, leaving 7 bases not matched to a gene. The CDR3 has 14 residues. The DNA for the CDR3 is TGTGCCAGCAGCCAAGGTGCAACAGGGGCGGGCTACACCTTC. It yields the protein CASSQGATGAGYTF.

The chain employs TRBV4-1 and TRBJ2-5; no clear D gene. Germline CDR1 reads MGHRA; CDR2 reads YSYEKL. V was pared by 1 base and J by 5 bases, with 14 bases between. The CDR3 runs to 15 residues. CDR3 coding DNA: TGCGCCAGCAGCCAAGGGAACAGTGGCCTCGAGACCCAGTACTTC. Protein sequence: CASSQGNSGLETQYF.

The V and J genes are TRBV27 and TRBJ1-1, with D uncertain. Per the germline V gene, CDR1 is MNHEY and CDR2 is SMNVEV (reference sequence). CDR3 length: 14 amino acids. With 2 bases removed from V and 4 bases from J, the gap between germline ends came to 11 bases. Written as DNA, the CDR3 is TGTGCCAGCAGTTTAAGTGGATCTAGCACTGAAGCTTTCTTT. Translated, it gives CASSLSGSSTEAFF.

This clone has a single count. As DNA, the CDR3 is TGTGCCAGCAGTGGGGGGGGATGGCCAAACTATGGCTACACCTTC. This gives the protein CASSGGGWPNYGYTF. The chain joins TRBV25-1 to TRBJ1-2, with D perhaps TRBD1 (5 bases). V was pared by 4 bases and J by 2 bases, with 14 bases between. The CDR3 is made up of 15 amino acids. From germline, CDR1 is MGHDK and CDR2 SYGVNS.

The rearrangement uses TRBV7-2 and TRBJ2-7; TRBD2 matches 7 bases. The length of the CDR3 is 14 residues. J lost 4 bases, V lost 3 bases, and 6 bases had no gene match. CDR1 is SGHTA, CDR2 FQGNSA, per germline. The CDR3 protein is CASSFAPGGYEQYF. CDR3 in DNA: TGTGCCAGCAGCTTTGCCCCCGGGGGGTACGAGCAGTACTTC.

The chain is built from TRBV28 and TRBJ2-3; tentative D call: TRBD2 (7 bases). The V gene's germline CDR1 is MDHEN and CDR2 SYDVKM. Trimming shortened V by 7 bases and J by 4 bases, and 12 bases separated the two germline ends. The CDR3 runs to 13 residues. The CDR3 DNA reads as TGTGCCAGCACCTCGCGGGGGCCAGATACGCAGTATTTT. This sequence encodes CASTSRGPDTQYF.

The V call is TRBV18, the J call TRBJ2-7; perhaps TRBD1 as D (6 bases). The CDR3 runs 14 residues. Germline CDR1 and CDR2: KGHSH and LQKENI. The germline V and J ends were trimmed by 5 bases and 0 bases, with 11 bases remaining between them. The CDR3 DNA reads TGTGCCAGCTCAGTCTCACAGGGCTCCTACGAGCAGTACTTC. Translating gives CASSVSQGSYEQYF.

The chain uses TRBV5-1 and TRBJ1-4; the D is unclear. There are 15 residues in the CDR3. Between the trimmed V and J ends, which lost 4 bases and 0 bases, there was a span of 10 bases. CDR1 is SGHRS, CDR2 YFSETQ, per germline. The CDR3 DNA follows: TGCGCCAGCAGCGTTACCGGGGCAACTAATGAAAAACTGTTTTTT. Translating gives CASSVTGATNEKLFF.

The chain is built from TRBV27 and TRBJ2-7, with 9 positions matching TRBD2. This CDR3 spans 18 amino acids. V lost 5 bases and J lost 2; bases outside the gene matches: 16. The germline V gene has CDR1 MNHEY and CDR2 SMNVEV (reference sequence). CDR3 in DNA: TGTGCCAGCAGTCTTAATCCTCTGATGGCGGGAGGGACCTACGAGCAGTACTTC. Protein: CASSLNPLMAGGTYEQYF.

In DNA form, the CDR3 reads TGTGCCAGTAGTATAACTAGCGGGGCAGCCTACGAGCAGTACTTC. Translated, it gives CASSITSGAAYEQYF. The J gene is TRBJ2-7, the V gene TRBV19; 10 bases match TRBD2. The CDR3 sequence is 15 residues long. Per germline, CDR1 LNHDA and CDR2 SQIVND (reference sequence). J was trimmed by 2 bases and V by 2 bases; bases with no gene match: 3.

CDR3 nucleotides: TGTGCCAGCAGCCAAGCGGGAGTGGTCGCAGATACGCAGTATTTT. This gives the protein CASSQAGVVADTQYF. V is TRBV9 and J is TRBJ2-3, with 8 bases lining up with TRBD2. Per the germline V gene, CDR1 is SGDLS and CDR2 is YYNGEE. J lost 4 bases, V lost 4 bases, and 8 bases had no gene match. The CDR3 spans 15 residues.

This chain joins TRBV28 and TRBJ2-3; the D gene is possibly TRBD1 (6 bases). The germline gives CDR1 MDHEN, CDR2 SYDVKM. CDR3 length: 13 amino acids. Trimming stripped 5 bases from V and 5 bases from J, with 11 bases between. Here the CDR3 reads CASSPGTKDTQYF. The CDR3 nucleotides read TGTGCCAGCAGTCCCGGGACAAAAGATACGCAGTATTTT.

The genes are TRBV27 and TRBJ2-1; TRBD2 might be the D (6 bases). Trimming took off 4 bases at V and 8 bases at J, with 24 bases between the two ends. CDR1 is MNHEY and CDR2 is SMNVEV in the germline V gene (reference sequence). This CDR3 region has 17 residues. The CDR3 loop is CASSSQSGVTHNDEQFF. The CDR3 coding sequence is TGTGCCAGCAGTTCACAATCGGGAGTTACACATAATGATGAGCAGTTCTTC.

The rearrangement links TRBV7-8 to TRBJ2-5, with TRBD1 as a possible D gene (6 bases). The V gene lost 6 bases and the J gene lost 5 bases, with 25 bases spanning the gap. In germline, CDR1 is SGHVS, CDR2 FQNEAQ. There are 17 residues in the CDR3. The CDR3 bases are TGTGCCAGCAGTTTTCCCGGGTCGCACAGGGAAAGGGAGACCCAGTACTTC. It codes for CASSFPGSHRERETQYF.

This chain joins TRBV7-6 and TRBJ2-5; D may be TRBD2 (5 bases). The length of the CDR3 is 13 residues. Trimming removed 7 bases from V and 6 bases from J, with 15 bases in between. CDR1 SGHVS and CDR2 FNYEAQ come from the germline V gene. The CDR3 region has the DNA TGTGCCAGCATTCGTCCGGGGAGCCAGACCCAGTACTTC. This gives the protein CASIRPGSQTQYF.

This rearrangement joins TRBV28 to TRBJ1-5; 11 nucleotides agree with TRBD1. The CDR3 covers 17 residues. The V and J ends lost 6 bases and 7 bases, in that order; junction bases with no gene match: 14. Germline V lookup: CDR1 MDHEN, CDR2 SYDVKM. CDR3 DNA sequence: TGTGCCAGCAGAAGAACCTTGGACAGGGGGCATGGCCAGCCCCAGCATTTT. Translated, it gives CASRRTLDRGHGQPQHF.

This clone was recorded a few times. This chain links TRBV6-5 with TRBJ1-2; no reliable D call. The germline CDR1 and CDR2 sequences are MNHEY and SVGAGI. This CDR3 comprises 14 residues. V lost 0 bases and J 4 bases, leaving 9 bases between the germline ends. Here the CDR3 reads CASSYSGVGYGYTF. CDR3 in DNA: TGTGCCAGCAGTTACTCCGGGGTTGGCTATGGCTACACCTTC.

This chain links TRBV9 with TRBJ2-1; weak D call: TRBD2 (6 bases). This CDR3 is built from 15 residues. The V and J ends lost 3 bases and 7 bases respectively, with 17 bases between them. Germline V gene sequence: CDR1 SGDLS, CDR2 YYNGEE. CDR3 sequence: CASSAGLSRGNEQFF. The CDR3, as DNA: TGTGCCAGCAGCGCGGGGTTGTCCCGGGGGAATGAGCAGTTCTTC.

Here the CDR3 reads CASSLGLAGVTDTQYF. For the CDR3, the DNA is TGTGCCAGCAGCCTCGGACTAGCGGGAGTCACAGATACGCAGTATTTT. The chain carries TRBV7-8 and TRBJ2-3; 13 nucleotides line up with TRBD2. CDR3 size: 16 residues. Trimming at V came to 5 bases and at J to 2 bases, leaving 4 bases not matched to a gene. Germline V gives CDR1 SGHVS, CDR2 FQNEAQ.

V gene TRBV9 combines with J gene TRBJ1-1; D is uncertain. Germline-derived CDR1 and CDR2 are SGDLS and YYNGEE. V shed 0 bases and J shed 1 base, with 10 bases lying between them. The CDR3 totals 15 residues. The CDR3 nucleotides are TGTGCCAGCAGCGTAGGGGGAGGGAAGAACACTGAAGCTTTCTTT. It codes for CASSVGGGKNTEAFF.

The chain uses TRBV12-5 and TRBJ2-2; D may be TRBD1 (6 bases). Per germline, CDR1 LGHNT and CDR2 FRNRAP. Trimming left V 0 bases short and J 4 bases short, with 12 bases between. The length of the CDR3 is 16 residues. This CDR3 is CASGLVLGTSTGELFF. The CDR3 DNA sequence: TGTGCTAGTGGTTTGGTACTGGGGACATCCACCGGGGAGCTGTTTTTT.

The rearrangement joins TRBV30 to TRBJ1-5, with D possibly TRBD1 on 5 matching bases. V was cut by 1 base and J by 2 bases, with 18 bases left in between. The germline gives CDR1 GTSNPN, CDR2 SVGIG (reference sequence). The CDR3 sequence is 17 residues long. The CDR3 DNA sequence: TGTGCCTGGAGTGGCTGGGACGGGGGTATCGGCAATCAGCCCCAGCATTTT. As protein: CAWSGWDGGIGNQPQHF. Full variable domain (rest looked up from reference TRBV30 and TRBJ1-5): SQTIHQWPATLVQPVGSPLSLECTVEGTSNPNLYWYRQAAGRGLQLLFYSVGIGQISSEVPQNLSASRPQDRQFILSSKKLLLSDSGFYLCAWSGWDGGIGNQPQHFGDGTRLSIL.

The chain joins TRBV19 to TRBJ2-2; TRBD2 is a possible D gene (6 bases). Trimming removed 4 bases from V and 1 base from J, with 19 bases in between. This CDR3 spans 18 amino acids. Germline V lookup: CDR1 LNHDA, CDR2 SQIVND (reference sequence). CDR3 in amino acids: CASSTKVKTSRNTGELFF. The CDR3 DNA reads as TGTGCCAGTAGTACCAAGGTTAAAACTAGCAGGAACACCGGGGAGCTGTTTTTT.

The V and J genes are TRBV6-5 and TRBJ1-2; TRBD1 matches 9 bases. Trimming took 7 bases from V and 4 from J; bases not matched to a gene: 4. The CDR3 has 13 residues. Germline values: CDR1 MNHEY, CDR2 SVGAGI. CDR3 residues: CASKKQGAYGYTF. In nucleotides, the CDR3 is TGTGCCAGCAAGAAACAGGGGGCCTATGGCTACACCTTC.

The J gene is TRBJ2-1, the V gene TRBV14; D remains ambiguous. Trimming left V 0 bases short and J 10 bases short, with 13 bases between. The CDR3 loop spans 14 amino acids. Germline values: CDR1 SGHDN, CDR2 FVKESK. The CDR3 protein is CASSQELVRQEQFF. As DNA, the CDR3 is TGTGCCAGCAGCCAAGAATTGGTGAGGCAGGAGCAGTTCTTC.